Here is one T cell receptor (beta chain) with its context. The data belong to a study of tumor-infiltrating lymphocytes in oesophageal squamous cell carcinoma. Germline values: CDR1 MNHEY, CDR2 SMNVEV (reference sequence). This CDR3 has 14 residues. TCRdb used MiXCR to reprocess the PCR reads, holding one entry per CDR3 protein. The sample contains over 8,000 distinct CDR3 sequences, about 60% of which appear only once. The TCR was taken from a female donor with esophageal squamous cell carcinoma. Material for sequencing was esophageal tumor tissue. This chain joins TRBV27 and TRBJ2-3; 7 bases align to TRBD1. The closer fit of TRBJ2-7 to the DNA end suggests the J call may be wrong. The CDR3: CASSLAQGAYEQYF. CDR3 nucleotide sequence: TGTGCCAGCAGTTTAGCGCAGGGGGCCTACGAGCAGTACTTC.